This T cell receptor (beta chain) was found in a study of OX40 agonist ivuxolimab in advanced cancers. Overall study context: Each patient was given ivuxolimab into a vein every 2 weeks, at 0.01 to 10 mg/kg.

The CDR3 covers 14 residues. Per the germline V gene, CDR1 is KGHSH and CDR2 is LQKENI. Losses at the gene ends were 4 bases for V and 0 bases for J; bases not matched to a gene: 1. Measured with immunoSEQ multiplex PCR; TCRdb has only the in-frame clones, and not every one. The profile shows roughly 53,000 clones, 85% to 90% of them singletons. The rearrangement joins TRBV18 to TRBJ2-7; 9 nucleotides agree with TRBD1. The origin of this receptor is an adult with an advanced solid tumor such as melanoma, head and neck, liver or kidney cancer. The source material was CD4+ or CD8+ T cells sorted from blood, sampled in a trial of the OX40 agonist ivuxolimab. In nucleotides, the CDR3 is TGTGCCAGCTCACGACAGGGGGACTCCTACGAGCAGTACTTC. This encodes CASSRQGDSYEQYF.